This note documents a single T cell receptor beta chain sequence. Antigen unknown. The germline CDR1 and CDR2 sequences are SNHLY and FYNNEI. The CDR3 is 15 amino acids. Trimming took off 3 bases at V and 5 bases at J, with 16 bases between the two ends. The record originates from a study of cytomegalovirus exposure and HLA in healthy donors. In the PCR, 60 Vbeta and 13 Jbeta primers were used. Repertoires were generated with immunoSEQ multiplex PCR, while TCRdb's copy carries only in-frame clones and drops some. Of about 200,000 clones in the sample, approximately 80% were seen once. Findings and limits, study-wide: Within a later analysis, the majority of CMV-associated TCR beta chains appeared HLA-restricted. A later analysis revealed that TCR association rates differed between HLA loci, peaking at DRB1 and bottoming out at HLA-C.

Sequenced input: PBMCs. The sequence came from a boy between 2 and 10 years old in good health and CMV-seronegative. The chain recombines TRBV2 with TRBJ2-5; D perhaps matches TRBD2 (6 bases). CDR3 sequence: CASSELGGGYETQYF. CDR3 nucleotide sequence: TGTGCCAGCAGTGAGCTGGGGGGAGGTTATGAGACCCAGTACTTC.